Ten or more counts support the clone carrying this T cell receptor beta chain. Its matching antigen is unknown. MiXCR, applied by TCRdb to the reads, yields one record per CDR3 protein. The sample carries about 400,000 distinct CDR3 sequences, roughly 18% recorded once. This specimen belongs to a study of T cell repertoires in cytomegalovirus infection. Background on the study: CMV infection together with matching HLA type was indicated by public TCR beta signatures.

The V gene lost 5 bases and the J gene lost 5 bases, with 9 bases spanning the gap. The CDR3 length is 13 residues. Germline CDR1 and CDR2: SGHTA and FQGNSA. Study-level points and caveats: There were carriers of CMV plus the relevant HLA, and cumulative public TCR beta family frequency identified them. HLA-C-restricted CMV-specific TCR beta clonotypes prevailed in the ex vivo response.

The sequenced sample consisted of PBMCs. This receptor was obtained from a human donor in good health (CMV status not recorded). Some clones in this sample may be carry-over from other donors' samples. The V and J genes are TRBV7-2 and TRBJ1-4; D may be TRBD1 (5 bases). This CDR3 is CASSPRGNEKLFF. The CDR3 DNA reads as TGTGCCAGCAGCCCCCGGGGCAATGAAAAACTGTTTTTT.